This TCR beta chain came from a study of T cell responses to AZD1222 COVID-19 vaccine. Study-level results: Nearly half of spike-specific TCRs reportedly target variant regions that are unmutated in the B.1.351 and B.1.1.7 variants. When two AZD1222 doses had been given, Spike-specific TCR breadth and depth rose.

The germline CDR1 and CDR2 sequences are SQVTM and ANQGSEA. The length of the CDR3 is 13 residues. V lost 4 bases to trimming and J lost 8 bases, with 17 bases between them. Libraries were prepared by immunoSEQ multiplex PCR; TCRdb keeps only in-frame clonotypes and omits some of them. This sample yields some 91,000 clones, of which approximately 88% are seen a single time; 2% to 3% belongs to the top ten. Comments on this clone: Antigen unknown.

The rearrangement links TRBV29-1 to TRBJ1-2, with no clear D. The source of this sequence is an adult in good health. The source was peripheral blood, collected on day 0 of AZD1222 vaccination. CDR3: CSVARERSMGYTF. In nucleotides, the CDR3 is TGCAGCGTTGCCCGGGAGCGGAGTATGGGCTACACCTTC.